This note documents a single T cell receptor beta chain sequence. These data come from a study of CD8 T cells in Susac syndrome. The CDR3 totals 14 residues. The V end was cut by 0 bases, the J end by 1 base, with 6 bases between. Germline CDR1 reads MNHEY; CDR2 reads SVGAGI. Roughly 0.5 to 1 ug RNA was reverse transcribed with random hexamers. Each CDR3 protein is one row after TCRdb ran MiXCR on the immunoSEQ multiplex PCR reads. Found here are about 83,000 distinct CDR3 sequences, over 90% of them singletons; the top ten hold roughly 0.46%. The chain is built from TRBV6-5 and TRBJ1-1; no reliable D call. Sequencing input: CD8+ T cells from PBMCs. This sequence was found in a human donor with Susac syndrome. The DNA for the CDR3 is TGTGCCAGCAGTTACTCAGGGCGGAACACTGAAGCTTTCTTT. Amino acids: CASSYSGRNTEAFF.